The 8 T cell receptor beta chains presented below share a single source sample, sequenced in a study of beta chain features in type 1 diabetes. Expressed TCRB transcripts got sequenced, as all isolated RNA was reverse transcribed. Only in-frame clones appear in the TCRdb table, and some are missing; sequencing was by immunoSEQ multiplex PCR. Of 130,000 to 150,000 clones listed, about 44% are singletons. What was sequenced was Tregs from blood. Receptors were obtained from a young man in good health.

The DNA of the CDR3 is TGCGCCAGCAGCTTCTTATTGGGGGGGGCGGCCGGTGAGCAGTTCTTC. This encodes CASSFLLGGAAGEQFF. This chain uses TRBV5-1 with TRBJ2-1, with D possibly matching TRBD2 (7 bases). The CDR3 covers 16 residues. CDR1 is SGHRS, CDR2 YFSETQ, per germline. The V gene lost 2 bases and the J gene lost 9 bases, with 21 bases spanning the gap.

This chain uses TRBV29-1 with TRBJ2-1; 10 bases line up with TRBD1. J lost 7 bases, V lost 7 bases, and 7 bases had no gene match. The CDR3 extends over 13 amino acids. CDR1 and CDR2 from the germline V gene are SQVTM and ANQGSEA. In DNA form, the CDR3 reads TGCAGCGCACCGGGACAGGGGTTAAATGAGCAGTTCTTC. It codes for CSAPGQGLNEQFF.

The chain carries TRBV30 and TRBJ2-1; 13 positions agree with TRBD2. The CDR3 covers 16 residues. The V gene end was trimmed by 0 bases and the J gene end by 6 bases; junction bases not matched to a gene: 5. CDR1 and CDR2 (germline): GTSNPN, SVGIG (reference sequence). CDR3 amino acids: CAWSVTGLAGLNEQFF. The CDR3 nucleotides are TGTGCCTGGAGTGTAACGGGACTAGCGGGGCTCAATGAGCAGTTCTTC.

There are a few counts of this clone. This CDR3 is CASSSYRTRRGQPQHF. CDR3 coding DNA: TGTGCCAGTAGTTCGTACAGGACTAGGAGGGGTCAGCCCCAGCATTTT. The V gene is TRBV19, the J gene TRBJ1-5, with D perhaps matching TRBD1 (5 bases). The CDR3 contains 16 residues. Between the trimmed V and J ends, which lost 5 bases and 6 bases, there was a span of 20 bases. Per the germline V gene, CDR1 is LNHDA and CDR2 is SQIVND (reference sequence).

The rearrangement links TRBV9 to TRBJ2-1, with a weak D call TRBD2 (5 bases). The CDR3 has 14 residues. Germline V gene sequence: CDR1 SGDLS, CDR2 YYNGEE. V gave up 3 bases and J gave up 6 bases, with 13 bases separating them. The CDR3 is CASSAPGVSNEQFF. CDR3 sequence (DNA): TGTGCCAGCAGCGCCCCCGGGGTTTCCAATGAGCAGTTCTTC. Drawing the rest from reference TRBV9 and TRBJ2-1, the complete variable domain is DSGVTQTPKHLITATGQRVTLRCSPRSGDLSVYWYQQSLDQGLQFLIQYYNGEERAKGNILERFSAQQFPDLHSELNLSSLELGDSALYFCASSAPGVSNEQFFGPGTRLTVL.

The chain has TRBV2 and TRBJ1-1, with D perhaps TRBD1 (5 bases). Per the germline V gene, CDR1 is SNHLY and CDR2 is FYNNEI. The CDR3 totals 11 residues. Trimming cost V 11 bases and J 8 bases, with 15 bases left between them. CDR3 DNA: TGTGCCGGCTCGACAGAACTAGAAGCTTTCTTT. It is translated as CAGSTELEAFF.

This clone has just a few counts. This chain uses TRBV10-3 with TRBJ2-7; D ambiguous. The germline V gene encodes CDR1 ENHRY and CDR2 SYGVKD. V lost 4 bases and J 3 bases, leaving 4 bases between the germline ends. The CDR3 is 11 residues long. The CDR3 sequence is CAISADYEQYF. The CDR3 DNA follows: TGTGCCATCAGTGCAGACTACGAGCAGTACTTC.

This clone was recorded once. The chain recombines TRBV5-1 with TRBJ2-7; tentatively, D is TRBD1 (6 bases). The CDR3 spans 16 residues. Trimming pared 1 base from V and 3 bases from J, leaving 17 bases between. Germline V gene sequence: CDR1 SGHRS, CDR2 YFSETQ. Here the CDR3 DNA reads TGCGCCAGCAGCTTGCTTTCGTCGGCAGGGGTCTACGAGCAGTACTTC. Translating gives CASSLLSSAGVYEQYF. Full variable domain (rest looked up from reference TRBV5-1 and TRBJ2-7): KAGVTQTPRYLIKTRGQQVTLSCSPISGHRSVSWYQQTPGQGLQFLFEYFSETQRNKGNFPGRFSGRQFSNSRSEMNVSTLELGDSALYLCASSLLSSAGVYEQYFGPGTRLTVT.